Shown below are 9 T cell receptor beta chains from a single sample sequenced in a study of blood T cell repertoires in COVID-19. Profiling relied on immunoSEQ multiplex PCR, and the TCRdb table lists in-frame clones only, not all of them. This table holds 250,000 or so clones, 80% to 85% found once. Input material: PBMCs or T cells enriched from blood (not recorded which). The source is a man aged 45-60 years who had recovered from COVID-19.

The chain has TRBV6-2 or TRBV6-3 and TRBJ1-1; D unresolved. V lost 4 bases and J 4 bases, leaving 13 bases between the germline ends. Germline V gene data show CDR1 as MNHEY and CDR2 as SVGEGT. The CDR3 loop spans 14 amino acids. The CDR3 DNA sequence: TGTGCCAGCAGTTGGAGGGCGGGTGCCACTGAAGCTTTCTTT. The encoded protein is CASSWRAGATEAFF.

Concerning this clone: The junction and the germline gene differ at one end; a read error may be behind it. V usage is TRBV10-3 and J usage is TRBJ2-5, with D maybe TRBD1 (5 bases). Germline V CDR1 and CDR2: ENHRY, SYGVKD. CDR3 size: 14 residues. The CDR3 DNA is TGTGCCAGCAGTTGGGGCAGGGTCGGAGAGACCCAGTACTTC. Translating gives CASSWGRVGETQYF.

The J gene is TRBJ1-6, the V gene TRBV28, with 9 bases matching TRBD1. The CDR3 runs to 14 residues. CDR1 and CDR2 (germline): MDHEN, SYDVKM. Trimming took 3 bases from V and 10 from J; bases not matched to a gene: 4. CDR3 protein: CASSFTGGRSPLHF. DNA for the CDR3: TGTGCCAGCAGTTTCACAGGGGGCCGATCACCCCTCCACTTT.

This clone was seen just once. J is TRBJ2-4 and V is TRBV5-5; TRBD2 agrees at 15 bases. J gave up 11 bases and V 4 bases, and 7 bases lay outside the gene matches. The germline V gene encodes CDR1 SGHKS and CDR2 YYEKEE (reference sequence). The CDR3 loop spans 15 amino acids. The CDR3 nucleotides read TGTGCCAGCAGCACCCCCGGGACTAGCGGGGGGCTTCAGTACTTC. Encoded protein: CASSTPGTSGGLQYF.

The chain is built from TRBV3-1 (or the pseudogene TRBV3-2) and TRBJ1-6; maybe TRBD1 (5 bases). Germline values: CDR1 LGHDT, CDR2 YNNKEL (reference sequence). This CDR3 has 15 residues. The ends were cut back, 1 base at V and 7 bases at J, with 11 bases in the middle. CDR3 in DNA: TGTGCCAGCAGCCAAGTGCGGCAGGGCAATTCACCCCTCCACTTT. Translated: CASSQVRQGNSPLHF.

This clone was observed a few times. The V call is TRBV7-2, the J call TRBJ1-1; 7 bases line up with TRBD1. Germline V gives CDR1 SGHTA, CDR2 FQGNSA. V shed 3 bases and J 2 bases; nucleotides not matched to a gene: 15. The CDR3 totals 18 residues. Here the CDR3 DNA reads TGTGCCAGCAGCTTGGGGGGACAGCGAAAAGTTTATAACACTGAAGCTTTCTTT. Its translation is CASSLGGQRKVYNTEAFF.

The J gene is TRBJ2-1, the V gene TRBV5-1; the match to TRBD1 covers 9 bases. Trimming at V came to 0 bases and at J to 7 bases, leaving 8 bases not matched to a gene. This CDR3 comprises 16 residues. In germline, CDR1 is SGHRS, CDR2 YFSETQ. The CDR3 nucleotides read TGCGCCAGCAGCTTGGGGATGTCGACAGGGGGGAATGAGCAGTTCTTC. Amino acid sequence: CASSLGMSTGGNEQFF.

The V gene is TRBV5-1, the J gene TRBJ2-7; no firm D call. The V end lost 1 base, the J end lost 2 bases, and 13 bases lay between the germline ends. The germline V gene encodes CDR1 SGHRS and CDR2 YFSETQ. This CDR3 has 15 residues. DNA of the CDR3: TGCGCCAGCAGCTTGTACCCCGGGTTTACCTACGAGCAGTACTTC. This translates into CASSLYPGFTYEQYF.

In DNA form, the CDR3 reads TGTGCCACCAGTGATTTGGGACTAGGGGAGACCCAGTACTTC. Protein product: CATSDLGLGETQYF. J is TRBJ2-5 and V is TRBV24-1; TRBD2 agrees at 7 bases. CDR3 length: 14 amino acids. J gave up 5 bases and V 0 bases, and 2 bases lay outside the gene matches. From germline, CDR1 is KGHDR and CDR2 SFDVKD.